The rows below give T cell receptor beta chains drawn from one sample of a study of blood T cell repertoires in COVID-19. The data were produced by immunoSEQ multiplex PCR, yet TCRdb's version contains in-frame clones alone and is incomplete. Altogether approximately 300,000 clones are present, approximately 91% being singletons, with the ten largest covering about 10%. Specimen: peripheral blood. These receptor sequences come from a woman aged 30 to 39 with COVID-19, enrolled during active disease. CDR3s include the opening cysteine and the closing phenylalanine or tryptophan. The D gene is left open where the match is weak. The size of a clone is reported for some rows only, either as once, few or many, or as a class for expanded clones.

D: -
V: TRBV30
J: TRBJ1-6
size: -
DNA: TGTGCCTGGAATGTCCAACGTCCGGGGAATTCACCCCTCCACTTT
CDR3: CAWNVQRPGNSPLHF

D: -
V: TRBV11-2
J: TRBJ1-4
size: -
DNA: TGTGCCAGCAGCTTAAAGGGAGCGGCTACCACTAATGAAAAACTGTTTTTT
CDR3: CASSLKGAATTNEKLFF

D: -
V: TRBV15
J: TRBJ2-1
size: once
DNA: TGTGCCACCAGCAGAGCAGGGGATGAGCAGTTCTTC
CDR3: CATSRAGDEQFF

D: TRBD2
V: TRBV19
J: TRBJ2-5
size: -
DNA: TGTGCCAGTAGTACCACTAGCGCCCAAGAGACCCAGTACTTC
CDR3: CASSTTSAQETQYF

D: TRBD2
V: TRBV5-1
J: TRBJ2-5
size: -
DNA: TGCGCCAGCAGGGGGGGGCAAGAGACCCAGTACTTC
CDR3: CASRGGQETQYF

D: TRBD2
V: TRBV30
J: TRBJ2-2
size: few
DNA: TGTGCCTGGAGTGTGGGACTAGTTTATACCGGGGAGCTGTTTTTT
CDR3: CAWSVGLVYTGELFF

D: TRBD1
V: TRBV19
J: TRBJ1-2
size: -
DNA: TGTGCCAGTAGCCTGACAGGGGCCGATGGCTACACCTTC
CDR3: CASSLTGADGYTF

D: TRBD1
V: TRBV7-9
J: TRBJ1-6
size: -
DNA: TGTGCCAGCAGCTTAGGGACGACAGGGTATTCACCCCTCCACTTT
CDR3: CASSLGTTGYSPLHF

D: TRBD1
V: TRBV18
J: TRBJ2-7
size: once
DNA: TGTGCCAGCTCAGCCCGACAGGGTATCGACGAGCAGTACTTC
CDR3: CASSARQGIDEQYF

D: -
V: TRBV2
J: TRBJ2-7
size: -
DNA: TGTGCCAGCTTACGTAGAAGTGGGCCCCCCTACGAGCAGTACTTC
CDR3: CASLRRSGPPYEQYF

D: -
V: TRBV11-3
J: TRBJ1-1
size: few
DNA: TGTGCCAGCAGCTCTAGCATGAACACTGAAGCTTTCTTT
CDR3: CASSSSMNTEAFF

D: TRBD2
V: TRBV7-2
J: TRBJ2-7
size: -
DNA: TGTGCCAGCAGCCTGAGTCGGGGGGAGACCTACGAGCAGTACTTC
CDR3: CASSLSRGETYEQYF

D: -
V: TRBV3-1/TRBV3-2
J: TRBJ2-4
size: -
DNA: TGTGCCAGCAGCCAATTTTTCCAGGGGATAGCCAAAAACATTCAGTACTTC
CDR3: CASSQFFQGIAKNIQYF

D: -
V: TRBV6-1
J: TRBJ2-2
size: once
DNA: TGTGCCAGCAGTGAGGGGCCGTCTCCCGGGGAGCTGTTTTTT
CDR3: CASSEGPSPGELFF

D: TRBD1
V: TRBV28
J: TRBJ2-3
size: -
DNA: TGTGCCAGCAGTTTACTGGACAGGGGGACTAGCACAGATACGCAGTATTTT
CDR3: CASSLLDRGTSTDTQYF

D: TRBD1
V: TRBV28
J: TRBJ1-6
size: -
DNA: TGTGCCAGCAGTTCCGGACAGGGAAGATCACCCCTCCACTTT
CDR3: CASSSGQGRSPLHF

D: TRBD1
V: TRBV30
J: TRBJ1-4
size: once
DNA: TGTGCCTGGAGCCTGACAGGGGCCGGGGAAAAACTGTTTTTT
CDR3: CAWSLTGAGEKLFF

D: -
V: TRBV19
J: TRBJ1-1
size: -
DNA: TGTGCCAGTAGCCCTGGGAAGGGCACAGGGTATATCTCGGCTTTCTTT
CDR3: CASSPGKGTGYISAFF

D: TRBD2
V: TRBV5-5
J: TRBJ2-1
size: few
DNA: TGTGCCAGCAGCCCCCGGGGACTAGCGGGAGGATTCGATGAGCAGTTCTTC
CDR3: CASSPRGLAGGFDEQFF

D: TRBD1
V: TRBV19
J: TRBJ1-5
size: -
DNA: TGTGCCAGTAGTCCCAACAGGGGGATCCGGCCCCAGCATTTT
CDR3: CASSPNRGIRPQHF

D: TRBD1
V: TRBV20-1
J: TRBJ2-7
size: -
DNA: TGCAGTGCTAGCGACAGGGGTGAGCAGTACTTC
CDR3: CSASDRGEQYF

D: -
V: TRBV9
J: TRBJ2-1
size: -
DNA: TGTGCCAGCAGCGTAGCGGGAGCCCCCTACAATGAGCAGTTCTTC
CDR3: CASSVAGAPYNEQFF

D: -
V: TRBV6-5
J: TRBJ1-2
size: -
DNA: TGTGCCAGCAGAAAGGACAGTCTAACTTACACCTTC
CDR3: CASRKDSLTYTF

D: TRBD2
V: TRBV19
J: TRBJ2-1
size: -
DNA: TGTGCCAGTAGCCGAACTAGCGGGAGGGATAATGAGCAGTTCTTC
CDR3: CASSRTSGRDNEQFF

D: -
V: TRBV7-3
J: TRBJ1-1
size: -
DNA: TGTGCCAGCAGCTTAGGCCCTGCGGACACTGAAGCTTTCTTT
CDR3: CASSLGPADTEAFF

D: -
V: TRBV13
J: TRBJ1-1
size: few
DNA: TGTGCCAGCAGCTCGCCAGGGCGAGGCCGGGACACTGAAGCTTTCTTT
CDR3: CASSSPGRGRDTEAFF

D: -
V: TRBV4-1
J: TRBJ1-6
size: once
DNA: TGCGCCAGCAGCCAAGGGGCAGGGAGGTCGGATTCACCCCTCCACTTT
CDR3: CASSQGAGRSDSPLHF

D: TRBD1
V: TRBV28
J: TRBJ1-2
size: -
DNA: TGTGCCAGCAGACACAGGGGGGGGAACTACTATGGCTACACCTTC
CDR3: CASRHRGGNYYGYTF

D: TRBD1
V: TRBV10-3
J: TRBJ1-1
size: -
DNA: TGTGCCATCAGTGCCCGACAGGGTGGCGGAACTGAAGCTTTCTTT
CDR3: CAISARQGGGTEAFF

D: -
V: TRBV5-1
J: TRBJ1-2
size: once
DNA: TGCGCCAGCAGCTTGGGGCTATTGGGGCCCTTCAGTACAAGTGGCTACACCTTC
CDR3: CASSLGLLGPFSTSGYTF

D: TRBD1
V: TRBV5-1
J: TRBJ2-2
size: -
DNA: TGCGCCAGCAGCTTGGCGCCGGGACAGGGGAACACCGGGGAGCTGTTTTTT
CDR3: CASSLAPGQGNTGELFF

D: -
V: TRBV7-2
J: TRBJ1-1
size: -
DNA: TGTGCCAGCAGCCCCCGGAGGGTCGGGGGAAACACTGAAGCTTTCTTT
CDR3: CASSPRRVGGNTEAFF

D: -
V: TRBV28
J: TRBJ2-7
size: -
DNA: TGTGCCAGCAGTAGCGCCCGGGTTGCCTACGAGCAGTACTTC
CDR3: CASSSARVAYEQYF

D: -
V: TRBV21-1
J: TRBJ2-5
size: -
DNA: TGTGCCAGCAGCTGGGCCCCTAGCGGGAGGGCCGAAGGTGAGACCCAGTACTTC
CDR3: CASSWAPSGRAEGETQYF

D: TRBD1
V: TRBV4-1
J: TRBJ1-1
size: -
DNA: TGCGCCAGCAGCCAAGCCGGGACAGGTATCATGAACACTGAAGCTTTCTTT
CDR3: CASSQAGTGIMNTEAFF

D: -
V: TRBV6-1
J: TRBJ1-4
size: -
DNA: TGTGCCAGCAGTGAAGCTGGGGGTCGGGGGAATGAAAAACTGTTTTTT
CDR3: CASSEAGGRGNEKLFF

D: -
V: TRBV25-1
J: TRBJ2-7
size: -
DNA: TGTGCCAGCAGTGAAAACATTTACGAGCAGTACTTC
CDR3: CASSENIYEQYF

D: TRBD1
V: TRBV19
J: TRBJ2-7
size: -
DNA: TGTGCCAGTAGTCCTCGGGACAGAGGTATCGAGCAGTACTTC
CDR3: CASSPRDRGIEQYF

D: -
V: TRBV3-1/TRBV3-2
J: TRBJ1-1
size: -
DNA: TGTGCCAGCAGCCAACTGGACAGCCCCGAAGCTTTCTTT
CDR3: CASSQLDSPEAFF

D: TRBD1
V: TRBV28
J: TRBJ1-1
size: -
DNA: TGTGCCAGCAGTTTGACAGGGTACCGGGAAGCTTTCTTT
CDR3: CASSLTGYREAFF

D: TRBD2
V: TRBV19
J: TRBJ2-2
size: -
DNA: TGTGCCAGCACATTGGGACTAGCGGTCCTCACCGGGGAGCTGTTTTTT
CDR3: CASTLGLAVLTGELFF

D: -
V: TRBV30
J: TRBJ1-1
size: -
DNA: TGTGCCTGGAGCCGCCGGGGGGCCGGTGAAGCTTTCTTT
CDR3: CAWSRRGAGEAFF

D: TRBD2
V: TRBV27
J: TRBJ2-7
size: -
DNA: TGTGCCAGCAGTCCTATGACTAGCAGCGCCTACGAGCAGTACTTC
CDR3: CASSPMTSSAYEQYF

D: -
V: TRBV2
J: TRBJ1-5
size: -
DNA: TGTGCCAGCAGTGTTTCGGGAAGCAATCAGCCCCAGCATTTT
CDR3: CASSVSGSNQPQHF

D: -
V: TRBV30
J: TRBJ1-5
size: -
DNA: TGTGCCTGGAGTGTACGTAGAGGGCACGGCAATCAGCCCCAGCATTTT
CDR3: CAWSVRRGHGNQPQHF

D: TRBD1
V: TRBV5-1
J: TRBJ2-7
size: -
DNA: TGCGCCAGCAGCTTAAACACAGGGGGCTCCTACGAGCAGTACTTC
CDR3: CASSLNTGGSYEQYF

D: TRBD1
V: TRBV18
J: TRBJ1-5
size: few
DNA: TGTGCCAGCTCCCGAGACAGGGATCAGCCCCAGCATTTT
CDR3: CASSRDRDQPQHF

D: TRBD1
V: TRBV5-1
J: TRBJ1-1
size: -
DNA: TGCGCCAGCAGCCGGCCCAAGGACAGGGGGACGGACACTGAAGCTTTCTTT
CDR3: CASSRPKDRGTDTEAFF

D: TRBD2
V: TRBV6-4
J: TRBJ2-1
size: once
DNA: TGTGCCAGCAGTGAATGGATGACTAGCGGTTTCGATGAGCAGTTCTTC
CDR3: CASSEWMTSGFDEQFF

D: -
V: TRBV2
J: TRBJ1-1
size: -
DNA: TGTGCCAGCCTCCTACCGGGAGCCAACACTGAAGCTTTCTTT
CDR3: CASLLPGANTEAFF

D: -
V: TRBV6-6
J: TRBJ2-7
size: few
DNA: TGTGCCAGCAGTTACGGCGACTATTACGAGCAGTACTTC
CDR3: CASSYGDYYEQYF

D: -
V: TRBV14
J: TRBJ2-3
size: -
DNA: TGTGCCAGCAGCCAGACAGCGCGCACAGATACGCAGTATTTT
CDR3: CASSQTARTDTQYF

D: -
V: TRBV7-6
J: TRBJ1-6
size: -
DNA: TGTGCCAGCAGCTTAGTCCCGGGGAGCTATAATTCACCCCTCCACTTT
CDR3: CASSLVPGSYNSPLHF

D: -
V: TRBV9
J: TRBJ2-2
size: -
DNA: TGTGCCAGCAGCGTAGCTCTGGGAGCGAACACCGGGGAGCTGTTTTTT
CDR3: CASSVALGANTGELFF